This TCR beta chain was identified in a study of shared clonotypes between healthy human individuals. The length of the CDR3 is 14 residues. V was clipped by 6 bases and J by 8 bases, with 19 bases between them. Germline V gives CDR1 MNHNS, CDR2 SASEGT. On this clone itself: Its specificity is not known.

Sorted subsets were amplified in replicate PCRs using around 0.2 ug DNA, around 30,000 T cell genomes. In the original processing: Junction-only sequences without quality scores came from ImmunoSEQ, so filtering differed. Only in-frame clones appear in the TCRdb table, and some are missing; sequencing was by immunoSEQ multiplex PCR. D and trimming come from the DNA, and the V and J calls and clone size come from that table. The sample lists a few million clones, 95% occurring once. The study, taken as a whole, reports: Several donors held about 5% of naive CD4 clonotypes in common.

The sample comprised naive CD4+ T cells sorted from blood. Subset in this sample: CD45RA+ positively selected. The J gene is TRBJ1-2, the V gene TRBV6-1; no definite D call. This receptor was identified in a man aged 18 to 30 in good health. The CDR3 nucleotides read TGTGCCAGCAGCCAAGATAGGATTTCGTGGGGCTACACCTTC. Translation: CASSQDRISWGYTF.